A selection of T cell receptor beta chains follows, all from one sample in a study of blood T cells in healthy people across ages. TCRdb reanalysed the 5' RACE reads using MiXCR and keeps one entry per CDR3 protein. The data show approximately 880,000 distinct CDR3 sequences, 40% to 60% seen once. The sample was blood. The receptors stem from a young man in good health. CDR3s include the opening cysteine and the closing phenylalanine or tryptophan. The D gene is left open where the match is weak. Clone size is stated in some rows and not others, as once, few, many or a class when expanded.

V gene	clone size	D gene	J gene	CDR3 DNA	CDR3 protein
TRBV7-2	once	TRBD1	TRBJ1-1	TGTGCCAGCAGCCCGTGGACAGGGGGAGTGACTGAAGCTTTCTTT	CASSPWTGGVTEAFF
TRBV12-3/TRBV12-4	-	TRBD1	TRBJ1-2	TGTGCCAGCAGCTACGGACAGGGGGCTTCGGGCTACACCTTC	CASSYGQGASGYTF
TRBV3-1	-	-	TRBJ1-1	TGTGCCAGCAGCCAAGCTCCAGGGTCCACTGAAGCTTTCTTT	CASSQAPGSTEAFF
TRBV6-5	-	-	TRBJ2-1	TGTGCCAGCAGTTACGGGAATTCCTACAATGAGCAGTTCTTC	CASSYGNSYNEQFF
TRBV7-9	-	TRBD1	TRBJ2-1	TGTTCCAGCCAGACAGGGAACAATGAGCAGTTCTTC	CSSQTGNNEQFF
TRBV30	-	TRBD2	TRBJ2-3	TGTGCCTGCACCGGGACTAGCGGGCCAGATACGCAGTATTTT	CACTGTSGPDTQYF
TRBV27	few	-	TRBJ1-2	TGTGCCAGCACCCAAGCAAAGGGCTACACCTTC	CASTQAKGYTF
TRBV5-1	-	TRBD2	TRBJ2-1	TGCGCCAGCAGCTCGGGGGGTATGGACAATGAGCAGTTCTTC	CASSSGGMDNEQFF
TRBV7-2	-	-	TRBJ2-7	TGTGCCAGCAGCGTAATGGAGGGCACCTACGAGCAGTACTTC	CASSVMEGTYEQYF
TRBV2	-	-	TRBJ2-4	TGTGCCAGCAAGGGTGGCCCCCAAAACATTCAGTACTTC	CASKGGPQNIQYF
TRBV29-1	once	TRBD2	TRBJ2-3	TGCAGCGTTGAAGATGAGACTAGCGGGAGAGGCACGCAGTATTTT	CSVEDETSGRGTQYF
TRBV4-3	-	TRBD1	TRBJ1-1	TGCGCCAGCAGCCACAACACAGGGGCCGAACGGAACACTGAAGCTTTCTTT	CASSHNTGAERNTEAFF
TRBV15	-	-	TRBJ2-3	TGTGCCACCAGCACCGCGGACACCTACACAGATACGCAGTATTTT	CATSTADTYTDTQYF
TRBV7-8	once	-	TRBJ1-1	TGTGCCAGCAGTGGGGACGAGATGAACACTGAAGCTTTCTTT	CASSGDEMNTEAFF
TRBV10-3	few	TRBD1	TRBJ1-1	TGTGCCATCACCGGGGGTCGACAGGGGTTAGTAACTGAAGCTTTCTTT	CAITGGRQGLVTEAFF
TRBV4-1	-	-	TRBJ1-3	TGCGCCAGCAGCCAAGGGAGGGCCAGCTCTGGAAACACCATATATTTT	CASSQGRASSGNTIYF
TRBV9	-	-	TRBJ1-2	TGTGCCAGCAGCGTAGTAGGCGGAGGGTCTGGCTACACCTTC	CASSVVGGGSGYTF
TRBV3-1	many	-	TRBJ2-5	TGTGCCAGCAGCCTTAGTGGAACGGGGACCCAGTACTTC	CASSLSGTGTQYF
TRBV7-2	few	TRBD2	TRBJ2-1	TGTGCCAGCAGCTTAGGGGGACTAGCGGGGGGCGGCAGATATTACAATGAGCAGTTCTTC	CASSLGGLAGGGRYYNEQFF
TRBV20-1	few	-	TRBJ1-2	TGCAGTGCTAGCTTTGCGGACAGAGCTGGCTACACCTTC	CSASFADRAGYTF
TRBV18	-	-	TRBJ2-1	TGTGCCAGCTCGCGGCTGGAAGGCGATGAGCAGTTCTTC	CASSRLEGDEQFF
TRBV27	few	-	TRBJ2-3	TGTGCAATAGGCCCCGGGAGTACTATTAATACGCAGTATTTT	CAIGPGSTINTQYF
TRBV27	-	TRBD2	TRBJ2-3	TGTGCCAGCAGTTTAAGAGGACTAGCTTCGGTAGATACGCAGTATTTT	CASSLRGLASVDTQYF
TRBV10-3	-	-	TRBJ1-4	TGTGCCATCAGTCCTCGGGACCGGAGTGAAAAACTGTTTTTT	CAISPRDRSEKLFF
TRBV5-1	-	TRBD2	TRBJ2-3	TGCGCCAGCAGCCCGGGAGGGACTAGTAGGGATACGCAGTATTTT	CASSPGGTSRDTQYF
TRBV20-1	-	-	TRBJ2-7	TGCAGTGCTAGAAAGTCGGGGACTGACGTTGGTCCTTACGAGCAGTACTTC	CSARKSGTDVGPYEQYF
TRBV28	few	-	TRBJ1-2	TGTGCCAGCGTGGTTGACGGAACCTATGGCTACACCTTC	CASVVDGTYGYTF
TRBV20-1	-	-	TRBJ2-5	TGCAGTGGGGGGTCTGGGGTAATGGAGACCCAGTACTTC	CSGGSGVMETQYF
TRBV4-3	-	TRBD2	TRBJ2-3	TGCGCCAGCAGCCAGTCCGCAGGAGGGCGGGGGTATTCTAGCACAGATACGCAGTATTTT	CASSQSAGGRGYSSTDTQYF
TRBV3-1	few	TRBD2	TRBJ2-1	TGTGCCAGCAGCCAAGATCTTTTGGGGGGGACCTCCTACAATGAGCAGTTCTTC	CASSQDLLGGTSYNEQFF
TRBV7-6	few	TRBD1	TRBJ2-1	TGTGCCAGCAGTAGGACAGGGTCCCGTAGCTCCTACAATGAGCAGTTCTTC	CASSRTGSRSSYNEQFF
TRBV20-1	-	-	TRBJ1-1	TGCAGTGCTGGAGGGACGCCGAACACTGAAGCTTTCTTT	CSAGGTPNTEAFF
TRBV3-1	-	-	TRBJ1-1	TGTGCCAGCAGCCAAGGGCGGCAGAACACTGAAGCTTTCTTT	CASSQGRQNTEAFF
TRBV20-1	-	TRBD1	TRBJ2-1	TGCAGTGCCCCCGGGACAGGGGGCATCGATGAGCAGTTCTTC	CSAPGTGGIDEQFF
TRBV20-1	-	-	TRBJ2-3	TGCAGTGCTAGAGGGCTAGATGGAGATACGCAGTATTTT	CSARGLDGDTQYF
TRBV20-1	many	-	TRBJ2-5	TGCAGTGCTCTTTGGACAGCGCGGGAGACCCAGTACTTC	CSALWTARETQYF
TRBV3-1	-	-	TRBJ2-2	TGTGCCAGCAAGTTATTACCTGGGGGGACCGGGGAGCTGTTTTTT	CASKLLPGGTGELFF
TRBV20-1	-	TRBD2	TRBJ2-3	TGCAGTGCTGGGGGACTAGCCACGCCGCAGTATTTT	CSAGGLATPQYF
TRBV10-3	few	TRBD2	TRBJ2-5	TGTGCCACTCGGACTAGAGAAGAGACCCAGTACTTC	CATRTREETQYF
TRBV6-2/TRBV6-3	-	TRBD1	TRBJ2-1	TGTGCCAGCAAAGGGACAGGGGGTTACAATGAGCAGTTCTTC	CASKGTGGYNEQFF
TRBV5-1	-	-	TRBJ2-5	TGCGCCAGCAGCAGCGCTGGAGTTGTGGAGACCCAGTACTTC	CASSSAGVVETQYF
TRBV12-3/TRBV12-4	-	-	TRBJ1-2	TGTGCCAGCAGTGGACGGACAGCGGGGGAACTCGGCTACACCTTC	CASSGRTAGELGYTF